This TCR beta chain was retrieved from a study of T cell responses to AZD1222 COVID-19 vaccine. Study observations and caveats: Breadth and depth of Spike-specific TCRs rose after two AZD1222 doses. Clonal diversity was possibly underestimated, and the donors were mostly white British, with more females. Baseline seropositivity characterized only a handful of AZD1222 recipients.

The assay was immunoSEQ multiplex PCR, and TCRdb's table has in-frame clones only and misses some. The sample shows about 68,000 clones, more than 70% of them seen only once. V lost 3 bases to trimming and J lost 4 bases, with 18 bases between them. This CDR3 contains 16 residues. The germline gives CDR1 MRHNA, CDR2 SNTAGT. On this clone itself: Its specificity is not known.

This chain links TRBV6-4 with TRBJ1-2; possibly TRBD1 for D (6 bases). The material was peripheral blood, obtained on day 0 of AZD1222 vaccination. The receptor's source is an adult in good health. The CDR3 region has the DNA TGTGCCAGCAGTGAGGAACCCAGGGGTACTAGCTATGGCTACACCTTC. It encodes CASSEEPRGTSYGYTF.